One and the same sample provided the 14 T cell receptor beta chains below, sequenced in a study of OX40 agonist ivuxolimab in advanced cancers. Some clones are missing from TCRdb's copy, which holds only in-frame ones; the method was immunoSEQ multiplex PCR. The repertoire holds around 60,000 clones, around 90% seen once, with 16% in the top ten. The source was CD4+ or CD8+ T cells sorted from blood, collected in a trial of the OX40 agonist ivuxolimab. Receptors originate from an adult with an advanced solid tumor such as melanoma, head and neck, liver or kidney cancer.

The genes are TRBV28 and TRBJ2-5, with TRBD1 as a possible D gene (5 bases). The CDR3 has 16 residues. V was cut by 3 bases and J by 3 bases, with 17 bases left in between. Germline CDR1 reads MDHEN; CDR2 reads SYDVKM. As DNA, the CDR3 is TGTGCCAGCAGTTTTGGGGAACAGGATCAGGAAGAGACCCAGTACTTC. Protein product: CASSFGEQDQEETQYF.

V and J are TRBV4-2 and TRBJ2-7, with 7 bases fitting TRBD1. CDR1 is LGHNA, CDR2 YNFKEQ, per germline. The V gene end was trimmed by 5 bases and the J gene end by 2 bases; junction bases not matched to a gene: 6. This CDR3 comprises 14 residues. The CDR3 DNA follows: TGTGCCAGCAGCTCACGACAGGGACCCTACGAGCAGTACTTC. Its translation: CASSSRQGPYEQYF.

The chain carries TRBV18 and TRBJ1-5, with D unresolved. CDR1 and CDR2 from the germline V gene are KGHSH and LQKENI. The length of the CDR3 is 13 residues. The germline V and J ends were trimmed by 3 bases and 6 bases, with 9 bases remaining between them. CDR3 sequence reads: CASSPARSQPQHF. The CDR3 DNA follows: TGTGCCAGCTCACCGGCGCGGTCTCAGCCCCAGCATTTT.

This chain joins TRBV2 and TRBJ1-1; D is ambiguous. The V end lost 6 bases, the J end lost 4 bases, and 12 bases lay between the germline ends. This CDR3 region has 13 residues. Germline V gene lookup returns CDR1 SNHLY and CDR2 FYNNEI. CDR3 DNA: TGTGCCAGCAGACCTGATTCTGGCACTGAAGCTTTCTTT. Encoded protein: CASRPDSGTEAFF.

CDR3 DNA sequence: TGTGCCAGCAGTTTATTCTGGGATGGCAGGGGGGCCTACGAGCAGTACTTC. It encodes CASSLFWDGRGAYEQYF. The chain employs TRBV28 and TRBJ2-7, with D perhaps matching TRBD1 (7 bases). This CDR3 is built from 17 residues. Germline V gene sequence: CDR1 MDHEN, CDR2 SYDVKM. Trimming cost V 1 base and J 2 bases, with 18 bases left between them.

Sample share makes this clone medium-sized. The genes are TRBV7-6 and TRBJ2-2; TRBD1 is a possible D gene (5 bases). Germline CDR1 SGHVS, CDR2 FNYEAQ. This CDR3 has 15 residues. Between the trimmed V and J ends, which lost 5 bases and 1 base, there was a span of 11 bases. CDR3 sequence: CASSQGPRNTGELFF. The CDR3, as DNA: TGTGCCAGCAGCCAGGGCCCTCGGAACACCGGGGAGCTGTTTTTT.

This clone was recorded only once. The CDR3 loop reads CASSIGRGGNSNQPQHF. Here the CDR3 DNA reads TGTGCCAGTAGTATTGGGAGAGGGGGGAATAGCAATCAGCCCCAGCATTTT. The chain has TRBV19 and TRBJ1-5, with D perhaps matching TRBD1 (6 bases). The CDR3 is made up of 17 amino acids. CDR1 LNHDA and CDR2 SQIVND come from the germline V gene (reference sequence). V gave up 3 bases and J gave up 0 bases, with 15 bases separating them.

The chain joins TRBV6-6 to TRBJ1-1, with D uncertain. Trimming cost V 5 bases and J 7 bases, with 17 bases left between them. Germline assignment: CDR1 MNHNY and CDR2 SVGAGI (reference sequence). The CDR3 is 14 amino acids. CDR3 amino acids: CASSHTAGGNEAFF. For the CDR3, the DNA is TGTGCCAGCAGTCACACGGCAGGAGGGAATGAAGCTTTCTTT.

This chain uses TRBV28 with TRBJ2-7; D remains ambiguous. The CDR3 contains 12 residues. V lost 7 bases to trimming and J lost 0 bases, with 7 bases between them. Germline CDR1 MDHEN, CDR2 SYDVKM. The CDR3 DNA reads as TGTGCCAGCACCGTGAGCTCCTACGAGCAGTACTTC. It codes for CASTVSSYEQYF.

The chain joins TRBV27 to TRBJ2-1, with D uncertain. V lost 3 bases and J lost 6, with 12 bases in between. The germline CDR1 and CDR2 sequences are MNHEY and SMNVEV (reference sequence). The CDR3 has 14 residues. CDR3 DNA: TGTGCCAGCAGTTTTAGAAGAATGGGCAATGAGCAGTTCTTC. This translates into CASSFRRMGNEQFF.

CDR3 sequence: CASSLVGQVNQPQHF. CDR3 nucleotide sequence: TGTGCCAGCAGCTTAGTCGGTCAGGTTAATCAGCCCCAGCATTTT. This chain connects TRBV7-2 to TRBJ1-5; D call uncertain. The germline V and J ends were trimmed by 1 base and 4 bases, with 11 bases remaining between them. Germline V gene sequence: CDR1 SGHTA, CDR2 FQGNSA. The CDR3 is 15 residues long. Supplemented by reference TRBV7-2 and TRBJ1-5, the full variable domain reads GAGVSQSPSNKVTEKGKDVELRCDPISGHTALYWYRQSLGQGLEFLIYFQGNSAPDKSGLPSDRFSAERTGGSVSTLTIQRTQQEDSAVYLCASSLVGQVNQPQHFGDGTRLSIL.

The chain is built from TRBV6-6 and TRBJ2-5, with a weak D call TRBD2 (6 bases). Germline V gene sequence: CDR1 MNHNY, CDR2 SVGAGI (reference sequence). The CDR3 consists of 16 residues. V gave up 0 bases and J gave up 3 bases, with 14 bases separating them. The CDR3 is CASSYSGGAGEETQYF. CDR3 DNA sequence: TGTGCCAGCAGTTACTCAGGCGGGGCGGGTGAAGAGACCCAGTACTTC.

Turning to this clone: The sample has other DNA sequences that encode this CDR3 too. This chain joins TRBV19 and TRBJ2-5; D may correspond to TRBD1 or TRBD2 (5 bases each). The V end was cut by 8 bases, the J end by 1 base, with 11 bases between. Germline loops: CDR1 LNHDA, CDR2 SQIVND (reference sequence). The CDR3 has 13 residues. The CDR3 loop is CASSGRIQETQYF. The CDR3 DNA reads TGTGCCAGTTCGGGACGTATCCAAGAGACCCAGTACTTC.

Note on this clone: Compared with germline, one end of the junction differs, possibly owing to a read error. The V call is TRBV10-1, the J call TRBJ2-3; D may be TRBD2 (6 bases). The CDR3 consists of 13 residues. From germline, CDR1 is WNHNN and CDR2 SYGVQD (reference sequence). In DNA, the CDR3 is TGCGCCAGCAGTGAGACTAGCATAGATACGCAGTATTTT. Its protein product is CASSETSIDTQYF.